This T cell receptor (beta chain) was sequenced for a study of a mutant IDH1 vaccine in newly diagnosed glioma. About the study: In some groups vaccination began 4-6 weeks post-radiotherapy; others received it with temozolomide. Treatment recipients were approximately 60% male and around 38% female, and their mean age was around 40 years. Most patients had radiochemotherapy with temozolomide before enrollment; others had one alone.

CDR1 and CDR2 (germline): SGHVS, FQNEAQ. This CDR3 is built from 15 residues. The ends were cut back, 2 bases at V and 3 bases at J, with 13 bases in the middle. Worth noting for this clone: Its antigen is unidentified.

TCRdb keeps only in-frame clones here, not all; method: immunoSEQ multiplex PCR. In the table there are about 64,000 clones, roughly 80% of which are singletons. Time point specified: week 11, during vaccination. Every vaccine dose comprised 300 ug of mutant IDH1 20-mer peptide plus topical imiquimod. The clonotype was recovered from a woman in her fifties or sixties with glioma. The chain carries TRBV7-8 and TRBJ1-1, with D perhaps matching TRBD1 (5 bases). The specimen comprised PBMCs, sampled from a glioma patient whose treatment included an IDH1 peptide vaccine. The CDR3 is CASSLILAGDTEAFF. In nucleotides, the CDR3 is TGTGCCAGCAGCTTAATACTGGCGGGGGACACTGAAGCTTTCTTT.